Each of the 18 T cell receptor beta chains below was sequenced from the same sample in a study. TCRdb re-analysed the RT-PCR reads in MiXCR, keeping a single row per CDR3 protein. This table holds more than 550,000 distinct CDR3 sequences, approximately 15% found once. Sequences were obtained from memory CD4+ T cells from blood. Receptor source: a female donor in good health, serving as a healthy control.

CDR3: CASSSGGGAWEQFF. CDR3 nucleotide sequence: TGTGCCAGCAGCTCGGGCGGGGGGGCATGGGAGCAGTTCTTC. The chain has TRBV7-2 and TRBJ2-1; 9 bases line up with TRBD2. CDR1 SGHTA and CDR2 FQGNSA come from the germline V gene. The CDR3 sequence is 14 residues long. After removal of 4 bases from V and 10 bases from J, the junction contained 8 bases not matched to a gene.

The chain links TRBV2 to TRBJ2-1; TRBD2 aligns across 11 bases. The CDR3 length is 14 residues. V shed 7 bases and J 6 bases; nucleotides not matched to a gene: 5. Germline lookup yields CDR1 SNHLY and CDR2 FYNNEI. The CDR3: CASNSGRAGNEQFF. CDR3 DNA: TGTGCCAGCAATAGCGGGAGGGCCGGCAATGAGCAGTTCTTC.

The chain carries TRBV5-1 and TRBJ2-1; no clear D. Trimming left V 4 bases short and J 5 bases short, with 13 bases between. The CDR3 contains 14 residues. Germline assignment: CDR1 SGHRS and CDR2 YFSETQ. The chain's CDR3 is CASSKTGANNEQFF. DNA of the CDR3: TGCGCCAGCAGCAAAACTGGAGCGAACAATGAGCAGTTCTTC.

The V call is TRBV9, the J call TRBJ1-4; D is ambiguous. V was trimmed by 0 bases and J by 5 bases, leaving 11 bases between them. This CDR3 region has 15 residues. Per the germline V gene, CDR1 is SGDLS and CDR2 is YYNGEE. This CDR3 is CASSVDNRKNEKLFF. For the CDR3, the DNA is TGTGCCAGCAGCGTAGATAACAGAAAGAATGAAAAACTGTTTTTT.

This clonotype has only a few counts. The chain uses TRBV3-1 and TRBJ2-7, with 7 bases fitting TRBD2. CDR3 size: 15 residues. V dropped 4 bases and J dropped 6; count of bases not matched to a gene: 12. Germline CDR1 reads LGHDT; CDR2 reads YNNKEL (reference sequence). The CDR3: CASSPRWEGSTEQYF. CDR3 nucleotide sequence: TGTGCCAGCAGCCCCCGATGGGAGGGCTCCACCGAGCAGTACTTC.

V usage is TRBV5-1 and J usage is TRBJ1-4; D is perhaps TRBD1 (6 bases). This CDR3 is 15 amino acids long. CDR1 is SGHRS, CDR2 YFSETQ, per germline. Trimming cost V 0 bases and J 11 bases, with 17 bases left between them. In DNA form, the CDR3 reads TGCGCCAGCAGCTTGGCCGAGATGACAGGAGGGAAACTGTTTTTT. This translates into CASSLAEMTGGKLFF.

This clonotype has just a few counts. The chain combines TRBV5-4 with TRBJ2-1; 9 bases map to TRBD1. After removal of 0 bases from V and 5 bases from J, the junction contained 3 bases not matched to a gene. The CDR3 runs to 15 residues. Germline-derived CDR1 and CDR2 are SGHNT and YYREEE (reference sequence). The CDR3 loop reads CASSLAGDRDNEQFF. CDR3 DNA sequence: TGTGCCAGCAGCTTGGCCGGGGACAGGGACAATGAGCAGTTCTTC.

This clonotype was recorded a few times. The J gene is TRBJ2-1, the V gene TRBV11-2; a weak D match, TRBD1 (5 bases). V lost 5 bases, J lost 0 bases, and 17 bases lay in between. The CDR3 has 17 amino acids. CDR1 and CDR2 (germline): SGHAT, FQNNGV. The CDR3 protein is CASSGPLTASSYNEQFF. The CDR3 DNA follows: TGTGCCAGCAGCGGACCCCTGACAGCCAGCTCCTACAATGAGCAGTTCTTC. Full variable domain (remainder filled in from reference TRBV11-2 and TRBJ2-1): EAGVAQSPRYKIIEKRQSVAFWCNPISGHATLYWYQQILGQGPKLLIQFQNNGVVDDSQLPKDRFSAERLKGVDSTLKIQPAKLEDSAVYLCASSGPLTASSYNEQFFGPGTRLTVL.

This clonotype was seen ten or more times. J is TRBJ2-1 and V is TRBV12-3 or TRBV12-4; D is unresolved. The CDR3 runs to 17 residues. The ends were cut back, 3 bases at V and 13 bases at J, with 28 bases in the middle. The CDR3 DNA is TGTGCCAGCAGTTTGTATGTTGCACCGGGCCCCTCCAGGATCCAGTTCTTC. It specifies CASSLYVAPGPSRIQFF.

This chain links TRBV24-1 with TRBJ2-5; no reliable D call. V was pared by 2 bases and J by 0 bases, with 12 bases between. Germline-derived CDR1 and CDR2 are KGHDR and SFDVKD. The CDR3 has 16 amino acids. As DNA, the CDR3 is TGTGCCACCAGTGATTGGTCAGGAAAGTACCAAGAGACCCAGTACTTC. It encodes CATSDWSGKYQETQYF.

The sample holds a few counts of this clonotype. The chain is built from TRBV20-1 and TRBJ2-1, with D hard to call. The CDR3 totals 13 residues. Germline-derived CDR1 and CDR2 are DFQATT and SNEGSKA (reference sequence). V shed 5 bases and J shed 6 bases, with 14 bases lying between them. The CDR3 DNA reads TGCAGTGCTGGTACATTGAAGGCCAATGAGCAGTTCTTC. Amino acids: CSAGTLKANEQFF.

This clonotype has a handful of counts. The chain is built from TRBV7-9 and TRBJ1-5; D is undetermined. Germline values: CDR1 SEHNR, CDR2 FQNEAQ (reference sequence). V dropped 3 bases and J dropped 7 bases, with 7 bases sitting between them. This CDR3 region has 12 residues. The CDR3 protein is CASSFYKQPQHF. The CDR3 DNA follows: TGTGCCAGCAGCTTTTACAAACAGCCCCAGCATTTT.

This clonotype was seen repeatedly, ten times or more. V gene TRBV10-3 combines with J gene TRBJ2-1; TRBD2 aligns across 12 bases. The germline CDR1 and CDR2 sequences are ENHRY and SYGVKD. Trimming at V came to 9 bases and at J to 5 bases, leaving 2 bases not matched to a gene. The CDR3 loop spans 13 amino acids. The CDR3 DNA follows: TGTGCCATACTAGCGGGGGGAAACAATGAGCAGTTCTTC. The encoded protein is CAILAGGNNEQFF.

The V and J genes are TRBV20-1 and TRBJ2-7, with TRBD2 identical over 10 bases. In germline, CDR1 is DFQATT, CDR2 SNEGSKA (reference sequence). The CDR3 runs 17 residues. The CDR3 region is CSGKGRAGGSFSYEQYF. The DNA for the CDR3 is TGCAGCGGGAAGGGGAGAGCGGGAGGGTCCTTCTCCTACGAGCAGTACTTC.

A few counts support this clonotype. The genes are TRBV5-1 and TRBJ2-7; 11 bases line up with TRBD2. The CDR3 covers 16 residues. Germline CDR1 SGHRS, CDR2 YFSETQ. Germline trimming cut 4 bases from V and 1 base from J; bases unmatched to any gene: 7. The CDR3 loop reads CASSPPSGRNSYEQYF. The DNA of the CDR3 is TGCGCCAGCAGCCCCCCTAGCGGGAGGAATTCCTACGAGCAGTACTTC.

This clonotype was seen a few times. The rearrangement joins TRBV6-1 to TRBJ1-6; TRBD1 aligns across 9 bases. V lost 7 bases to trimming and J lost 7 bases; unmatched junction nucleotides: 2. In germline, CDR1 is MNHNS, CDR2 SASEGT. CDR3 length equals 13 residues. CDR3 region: CASIDRGNSPLHF. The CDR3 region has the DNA TGTGCCAGCATTGACAGGGGGAATTCACCCCTCCACTTT.

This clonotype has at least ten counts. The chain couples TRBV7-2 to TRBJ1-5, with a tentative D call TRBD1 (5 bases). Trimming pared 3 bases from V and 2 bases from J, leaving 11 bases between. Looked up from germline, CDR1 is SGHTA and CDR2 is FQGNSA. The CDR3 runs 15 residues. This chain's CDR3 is CASSFGGGGNQPQHF. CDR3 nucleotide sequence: TGTGCCAGCAGCTTCGGGGGGGGAGGCAATCAGCCCCAGCATTTT.

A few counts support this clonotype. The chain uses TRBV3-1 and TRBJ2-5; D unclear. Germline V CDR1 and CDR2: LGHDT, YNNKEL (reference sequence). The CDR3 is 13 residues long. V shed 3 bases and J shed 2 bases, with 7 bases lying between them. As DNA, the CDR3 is TGTGCCAGCAGCCATGGACGACAAGAGACCCAGTACTTC. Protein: CASSHGRQETQYF.